This is a list of T cell receptor beta chains from one sample in a study of cytomegalovirus exposure and HLA in healthy donors. Only in-frame clones appear in the TCRdb table, and some are missing; sequencing was by immunoSEQ multiplex PCR. The sample features around 100,000 clones, with more than 0.5% in its top ten. Sample: PBMCs. The receptor set was obtained from a man aged 45-65 years in good health and CMV-seronegative. Both conserved end residues are part of each CDR3. D genes are given only for firm matches.

j_gene | v_gene | d_gene | CDR3aa | CDR3nt
TRBJ2-7 | TRBV4-1 | NA | CASSQELETYEQYF | TGCGCCAGCAGCCAAGAACTAGAGACTTACGAGCAGTACTTC
TRBJ1-2 | TRBV19 | NA | CASSIEDYGYTF | TGTGCCAGTAGTATTGAGGACTATGGCTACACCTTC
TRBJ2-7 | TRBV5-1 | TRBD1 | CASSLTGGWDEQYF | TGCGCCAGCAGCTTGACAGGGGGCTGGGACGAGCAGTACTTC
TRBJ2-1 | TRBV5-6 | NA | CASSSRGPYNEQFF | TGTGCCAGCAGCTCGCGGGGACCCTACAATGAGCAGTTCTTC
TRBJ2-1 | TRBV7-3 | TRBD2 | CASSLTRTSGTNEQFF | TGTGCCAGCAGCTTAACCCGGACTAGCGGGACCAATGAGCAGTTCTTC
TRBJ2-1 | TRBV5-1 | NA | CASSLVPSKESSYNEQFF | TGCGCCAGCAGCTTGGTGCCGTCAAAGGAGAGCTCCTACAATGAGCAGTTCTTC
TRBJ1-1 | TRBV7-2 | TRBD1 | CASSSRTGFGNTEAFF | TGTGCCAGCAGCTCTCGGACAGGGTTTGGGAACACTGAAGCTTTCTTT
TRBJ2-7 | TRBV7-8 | TRBD2 | CASSFSGIRDGQYF | TGTGCCAGCAGCTTTAGCGGGATTAGGGACGGGCAGTACTTC
TRBJ2-7 | TRBV5-4 | NA | CASSPGGRDEQYF | TGTGCCAGCAGCCCCGGAGGGCGGGACGAGCAGTACTTC
TRBJ2-3 | TRBV9 | NA | CASSVATRAGATDTQYF | TGTGCCAGCAGCGTAGCTACGAGGGCGGGGGCCACAGATACGCAGTATTTT
TRBJ1-1 | TRBV6-6 | NA | CASSYSVGDQGTEAFF | TGTGCCAGCAGTTACTCAGTAGGGGATCAGGGCACTGAAGCTTTCTTT
TRBJ2-3 | TRBV7-9 | NA | CASSLEFAAPDTQYF | TGTGCCAGCAGCTTAGAGTTCGCGGCCCCCGATACGCAGTATTTT
TRBJ2-6 | TRBV19 | TRBD1 | CASRALQGASSGANVLTF | TGTGCCAGTAGGGCGTTACAGGGGGCGAGCTCTGGGGCCAACGTCCTGACTTTC
TRBJ2-7 | TRBV29-1 | NA | CSVEKDGSSYEQYF | TGCAGCGTTGAAAAGGACGGGAGCTCCTACGAGCAGTACTTC
TRBJ2-1 | TRBV4-3 | TRBD2 | CASSQASREGYNEQFF | TGCGCCAGCAGCCAAGCATCGCGGGAGGGTTACAATGAGCAGTTCTTC
TRBJ2-6 | TRBV18 | TRBD1 | CASCSTGQMSSGANVLTF | TGTGCCAGCTGTTCCACGGGACAGATGTCCTCTGGGGCCAACGTCCTGACTTTC
TRBJ2-5 | TRBV5-6 | TRBD2 | CASSEGLAGYDLETQYF | TGTGCCAGCAGCGAGGGACTAGCGGGCTATGATTTGGAGACCCAGTACTTC
TRBJ1-1 | TRBV6-5 | NA | CASSGGGRTEAFF | TGTGCCAGCAGTGGGGGAGGGAGAACTGAAGCTTTCTTT
TRBJ2-1 | TRBV25-1 | NA | CASSGIRYNEQFF | TGTGCCAGCAGTGGGATCAGGTACAATGAGCAGTTCTTC
TRBJ2-3 | TRBV20-1 | NA | CSAGSRFQQYF | TGCAGTGCTGGATCGAGGTTTCAGCAGTATTTT
TRBJ2-1 | TRBV10-3 | NA | CAISEWAEAHNEQFF | TGTGCCATCAGTGAGTGGGCGGAGGCCCACAATGAGCAGTTCTTC
TRBJ2-1 | TRBV5-1 | TRBD2 | CASSLVGGTSGSNEQFF | TGCGCCAGCAGCTTGGTCGGGGGGACTAGCGGGAGCAATGAGCAGTTCTTC
TRBJ2-1 | TRBV9 | NA | CASSVVGARDNEQFF | TGTGCCAGCAGCGTAGTGGGGGCGCGGGACAATGAGCAGTTCTTC
TRBJ1-2 | TRBV5-4 | NA | CAVGAGARGYTF | TGTGCCGTGGGGGCGGGGGCTCGTGGCTACACCTTC
TRBJ2-1 | TRBV9 | NA | CASSPGDNEQFF | TGTGCCAGCAGCCCCGGGGATAATGAGCAGTTCTTC
TRBJ2-7 | TRBV7-2 | TRBD2 | CASSAGLAAFYEQYF | TGTGCCAGCAGCGCGGGACTAGCGGCCTTCTACGAGCAGTACTTC
TRBJ1-3 | TRBV7-2 | NA | CASSFGQSVSGNTIYF | TGTGCCAGCAGCTTCGGACAGTCAGTCTCTGGAAACACCATATATTTT
TRBJ1-6 | TRBV7-9 | TRBD1 | CASSLAGGSYNSPLHF | TGTGCCAGCAGCTTGGCAGGGGGCTCCTATAATTCACCCCTCCACTTT
TRBJ2-3 | TRBV7-2 | NA | CASSPEKFSTDTQYF | TGTGCCAGCAGCCCCGAGAAGTTCAGCACAGATACGCAGTATTTT
TRBJ1-2 | TRBV2 | NA | CASSEDIYYGYTF | TGTGCCAGCAGTGAGGACATATACTATGGCTACACCTTC
TRBJ2-2 | TRBV7-7 | NA | CASSPFSGAGELFF | TGTGCTAGCAGCCCCTTTTCCGGGGCCGGGGAGCTGTTTTTT
TRBJ1-1 | TRBV15 | TRBD1 | CATSGGLGTANTEAFF | TGTGCCACCAGCGGGGGTCTGGGGACAGCGAACACTGAAGCTTTCTTT
TRBJ2-5 | TRBV5-1 | NA | CASSLASGTRQETQYF | TGCGCCAGCAGCTTGGCCTCCGGGACAAGGCAAGAGACCCAGTACTTC
TRBJ2-7 | TRBV27 | NA | CASSLSTGHRKYF | TGTGCCAGCAGTTTATCGACGGGACACCGGAAGTACTTC
TRBJ2-1 | TRBV4-1 | TRBD2 | CASSQVLGLLRNEQFF | TGCGCCAGCAGCCAAGTATTGGGACTATTACGCAATGAGCAGTTCTTC
TRBJ1-4 | TRBV7-2 | NA | CASSLVVAATNEKLFF | TGTGCCAGCAGCTTAGTCGTAGCCGCAACTAATGAAAAACTGTTTTTT
TRBJ2-3 | TRBV10-3 | TRBD2 | CAADVGGGTDTQYF | TGTGCCGCCGACGTTGGCGGGGGTACAGATACGCAGTATTTT
TRBJ2-2 | TRBV5-5 | NA | CASSSHGGTNTGELFF | TGTGCCAGCAGCTCGCATGGAGGGACGAACACCGGGGAGCTGTTTTTT
TRBJ1-2 | TRBV7-9 | NA | CASSTPDRFLDYGYTF | TGTGCCAGCAGCACGCCTGACAGGTTTCTGGACTATGGCTACACCTTC
TRBJ1-3 | TRBV13 | TRBD1 | CASSFRTGPSGNTIYF | TGTGCCAGCAGTTTTCGGACAGGTCCCTCTGGAAACACCATATATTTT
TRBJ2-5 | TRBV5-4 | NA | CASSASDTRETQYF | TGTGCCAGCAGCGCCTCGGACACGAGAGAGACCCAGTACTTC
TRBJ1-2 | TRBV19 | TRBD1 | CASSMGQQFGYGYTF | TGTGCCAGTAGTATGGGACAGCAGTTCGGCTATGGCTACACCTTC
TRBJ2-5 | TRBV7-9 | TRBD2 | CASTMSGGEETQYF | TGTGCCAGCACTATGAGTGGGGGGGAAGAGACCCAGTACTTC
TRBJ2-2 | TRBV10-3 | TRBD2 | CAISLSGGLTGELFF | TGTGCCATCAGCCTTAGCGGGGGCCTCACCGGGGAGCTGTTTTTT
TRBJ1-5 | TRBV10-2 | NA | CASSAADPSRQPQHF | TGCGCCAGCAGCGCGGCAGACCCTTCACGTCAGCCCCAGCATTTT
TRBJ1-1 | TRBV5-1 | TRBD1 | CASSLQGAFTEAFF | TGCGCCAGCAGCTTGCAGGGGGCTTTCACTGAAGCTTTCTTT